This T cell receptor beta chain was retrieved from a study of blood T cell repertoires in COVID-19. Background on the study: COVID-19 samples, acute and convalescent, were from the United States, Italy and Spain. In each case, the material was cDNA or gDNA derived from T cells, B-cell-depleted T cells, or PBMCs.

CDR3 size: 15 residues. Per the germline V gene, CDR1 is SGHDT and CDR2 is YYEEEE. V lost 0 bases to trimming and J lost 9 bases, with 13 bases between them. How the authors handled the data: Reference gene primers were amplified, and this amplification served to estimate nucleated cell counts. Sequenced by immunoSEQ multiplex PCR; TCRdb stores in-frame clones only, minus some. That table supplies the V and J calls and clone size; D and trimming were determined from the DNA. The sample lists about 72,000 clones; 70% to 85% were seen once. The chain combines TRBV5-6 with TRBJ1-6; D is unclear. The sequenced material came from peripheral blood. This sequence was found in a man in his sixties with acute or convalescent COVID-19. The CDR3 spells CASSLAGSYGSPLHF. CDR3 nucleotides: TGTGCCAGCAGCTTGGCGGGTTCTTATGGTTCACCCCTCCACTTT.